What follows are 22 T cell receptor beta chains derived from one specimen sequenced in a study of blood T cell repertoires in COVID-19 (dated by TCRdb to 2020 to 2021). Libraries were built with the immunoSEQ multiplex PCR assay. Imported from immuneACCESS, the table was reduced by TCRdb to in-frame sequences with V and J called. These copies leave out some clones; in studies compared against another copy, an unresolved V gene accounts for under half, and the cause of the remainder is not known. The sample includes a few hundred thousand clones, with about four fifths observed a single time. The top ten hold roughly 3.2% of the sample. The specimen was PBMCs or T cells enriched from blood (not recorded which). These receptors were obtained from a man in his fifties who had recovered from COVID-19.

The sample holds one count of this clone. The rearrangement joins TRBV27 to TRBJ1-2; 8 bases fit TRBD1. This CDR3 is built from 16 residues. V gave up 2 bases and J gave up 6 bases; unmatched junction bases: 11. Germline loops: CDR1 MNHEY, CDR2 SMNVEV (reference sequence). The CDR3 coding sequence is TGTGCCAGCAGTTTAAGGGGACAGGCAAGGGGCAATGGCTACACCTTC. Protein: CASSLRGQARGNGYTF.

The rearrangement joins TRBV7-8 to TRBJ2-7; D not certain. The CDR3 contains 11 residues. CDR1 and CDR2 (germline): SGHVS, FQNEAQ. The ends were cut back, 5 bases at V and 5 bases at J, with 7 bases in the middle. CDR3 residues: CASSKSHEQYF. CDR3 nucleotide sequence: TGTGCCAGCAGCAAGAGTCACGAGCAGTACTTC.

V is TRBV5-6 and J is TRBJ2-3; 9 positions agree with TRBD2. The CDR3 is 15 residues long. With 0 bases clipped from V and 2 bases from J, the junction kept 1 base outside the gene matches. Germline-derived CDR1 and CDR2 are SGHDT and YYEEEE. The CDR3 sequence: CASSLGLADTDTQYF. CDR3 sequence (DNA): TGTGCCAGCAGCTTGGGACTAGCGGACACAGATACGCAGTATTTT.

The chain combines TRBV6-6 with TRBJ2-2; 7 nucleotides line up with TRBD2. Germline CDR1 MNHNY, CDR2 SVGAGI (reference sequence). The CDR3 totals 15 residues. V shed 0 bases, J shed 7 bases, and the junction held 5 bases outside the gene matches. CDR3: CASSYSSLADGELFF. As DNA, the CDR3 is TGTGCCAGCAGTTACTCGAGCCTAGCGGACGGGGAGCTGTTTTTT.

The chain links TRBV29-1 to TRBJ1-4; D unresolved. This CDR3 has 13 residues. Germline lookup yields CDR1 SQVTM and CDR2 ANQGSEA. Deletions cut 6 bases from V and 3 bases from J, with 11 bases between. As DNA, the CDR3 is TGCAGCGTCGGAGGGCCGGCTAATGAAAAACTGTTTTTT. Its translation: CSVGGPANEKLFF.

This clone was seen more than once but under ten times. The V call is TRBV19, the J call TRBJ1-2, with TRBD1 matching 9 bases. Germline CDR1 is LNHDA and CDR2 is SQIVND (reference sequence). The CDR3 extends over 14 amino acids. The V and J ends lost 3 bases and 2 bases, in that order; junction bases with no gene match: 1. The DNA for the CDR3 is TGTGCCAGTAGTATTACAGGGGGCAACTATGGCTACACCTTC. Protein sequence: CASSITGGNYGYTF.

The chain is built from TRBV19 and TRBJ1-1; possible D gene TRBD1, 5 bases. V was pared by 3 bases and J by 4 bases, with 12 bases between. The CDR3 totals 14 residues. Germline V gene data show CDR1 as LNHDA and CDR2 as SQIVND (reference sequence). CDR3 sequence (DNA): TGTGCCAGTAGTATGGGGGGATGGGGCACTGAAGCTTTCTTT. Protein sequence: CASSMGGWGTEAFF.

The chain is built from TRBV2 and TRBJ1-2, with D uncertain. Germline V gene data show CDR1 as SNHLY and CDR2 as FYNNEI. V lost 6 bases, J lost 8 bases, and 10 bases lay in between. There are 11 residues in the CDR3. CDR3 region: CASSVVKGYTF. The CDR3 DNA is TGTGCCAGCAGCGTAGTCAAGGGCTACACCTTC.

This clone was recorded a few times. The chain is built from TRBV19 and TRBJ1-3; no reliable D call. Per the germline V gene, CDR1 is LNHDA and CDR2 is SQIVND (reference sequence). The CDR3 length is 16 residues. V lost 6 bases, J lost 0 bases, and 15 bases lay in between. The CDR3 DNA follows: TGTGCCAGTAGGGAGAGGAGCCCCGACTCTGGAAACACCATATATTTT. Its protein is CASRERSPDSGNTIYF.

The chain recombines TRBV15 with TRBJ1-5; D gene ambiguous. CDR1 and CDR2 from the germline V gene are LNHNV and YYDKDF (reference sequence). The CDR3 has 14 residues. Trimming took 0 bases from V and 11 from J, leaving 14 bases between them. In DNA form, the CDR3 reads TGTGCCACCAGCAGAGACACCTCCGGTCGGGCCCAGCATTTT. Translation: CATSRDTSGRAQHF.

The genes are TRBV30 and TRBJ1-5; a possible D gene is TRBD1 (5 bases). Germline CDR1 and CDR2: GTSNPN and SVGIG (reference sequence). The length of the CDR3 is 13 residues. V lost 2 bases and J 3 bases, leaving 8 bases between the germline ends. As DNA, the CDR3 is TGTGCCTGGAGTCGGGGGAACAATCAGCCCCAGCATTTT. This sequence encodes CAWSRGNNQPQHF.

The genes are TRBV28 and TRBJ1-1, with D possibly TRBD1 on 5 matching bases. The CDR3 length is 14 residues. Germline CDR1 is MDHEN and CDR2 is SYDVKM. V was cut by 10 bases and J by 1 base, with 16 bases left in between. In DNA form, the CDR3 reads TGTGCCACCCGGGGCGGGGGAAAGAACACTGAAGCTTTCTTT. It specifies CATRGGGKNTEAFF.

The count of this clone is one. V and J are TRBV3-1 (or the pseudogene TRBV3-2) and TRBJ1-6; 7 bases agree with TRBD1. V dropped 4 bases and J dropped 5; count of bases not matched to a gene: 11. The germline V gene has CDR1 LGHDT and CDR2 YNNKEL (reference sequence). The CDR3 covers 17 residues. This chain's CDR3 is CASSPTGTVLNNSPLHF. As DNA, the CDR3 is TGTGCCAGCAGCCCAACCGGGACAGTTTTGAATAATTCACCCCTCCACTTT.

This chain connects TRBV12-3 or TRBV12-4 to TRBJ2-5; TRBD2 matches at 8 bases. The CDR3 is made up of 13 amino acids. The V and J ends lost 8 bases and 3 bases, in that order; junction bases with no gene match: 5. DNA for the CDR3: TGTGCCAGCCTCGTTAGCGGGGAAGAGACCCAGTACTTC. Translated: CASLVSGEETQYF.

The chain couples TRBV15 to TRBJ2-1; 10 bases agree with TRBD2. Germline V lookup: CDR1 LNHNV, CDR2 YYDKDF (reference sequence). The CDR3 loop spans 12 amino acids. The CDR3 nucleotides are TGTGCGAGCGGGGGGGCCTACAATGAGCAGTTCTTC. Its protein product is CASGGAYNEQFF.

The CDR3 here is CASSMGGIDLPQHF. The CDR3 DNA sequence: TGTGCCAGCAGTATGGGGGGGATAGATTTACCCCAGCATTTT. The V gene is TRBV27, the J gene TRBJ1-5, with D tentatively TRBD1 (5 bases). Deletions cut 5 bases from V and 10 bases from J, with 18 bases between. This CDR3 region has 14 residues. The germline CDR1 and CDR2 sequences are MNHEY and SMNVEV (reference sequence).

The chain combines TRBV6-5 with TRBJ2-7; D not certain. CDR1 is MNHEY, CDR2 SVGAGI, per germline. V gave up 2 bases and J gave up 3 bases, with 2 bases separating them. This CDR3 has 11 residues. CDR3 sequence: CASSYLYEQYF. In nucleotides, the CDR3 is TGTGCCAGCAGTTACCTCTACGAGCAGTACTTC.

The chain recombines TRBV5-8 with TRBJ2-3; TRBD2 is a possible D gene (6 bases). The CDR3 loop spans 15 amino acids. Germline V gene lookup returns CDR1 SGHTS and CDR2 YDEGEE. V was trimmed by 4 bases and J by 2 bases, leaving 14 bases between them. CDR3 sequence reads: CASSPGESFTDTQYF. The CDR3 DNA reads TGTGCCAGCAGCCCGGGAGAAAGTTTCACAGATACGCAGTATTTT.

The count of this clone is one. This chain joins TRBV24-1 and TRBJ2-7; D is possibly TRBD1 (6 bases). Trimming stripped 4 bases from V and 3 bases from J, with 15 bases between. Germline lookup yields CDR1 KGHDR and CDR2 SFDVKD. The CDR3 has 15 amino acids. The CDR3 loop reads CATSDATGIVYEQYF. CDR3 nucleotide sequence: TGTGCCACCAGTGACGCGACAGGAATCGTCTACGAGCAGTACTTC.

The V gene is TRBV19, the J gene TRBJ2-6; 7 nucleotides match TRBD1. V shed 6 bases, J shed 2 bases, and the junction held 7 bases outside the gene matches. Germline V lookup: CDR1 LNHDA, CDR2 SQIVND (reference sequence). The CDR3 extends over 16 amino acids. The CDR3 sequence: CASRRDRVAGANVLTF. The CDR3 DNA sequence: TGTGCCAGTAGACGCGACAGGGTAGCTGGGGCCAACGTCCTGACTTTC.

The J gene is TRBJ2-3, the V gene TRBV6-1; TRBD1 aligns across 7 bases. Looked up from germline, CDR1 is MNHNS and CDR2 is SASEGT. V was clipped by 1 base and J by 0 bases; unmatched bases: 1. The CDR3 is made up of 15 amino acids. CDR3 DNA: TGTGCCAGCAGTGAAGAGGGGGCAAGCACAGATACGCAGTATTTT. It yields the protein CASSEEGASTDTQYF.

The CDR3 spells CASGTLSNQPQHF. The CDR3 DNA sequence: TGTGCCAGCGGGACACTGAGCAATCAGCCCCAGCATTTT. V is TRBV28 and J is TRBJ1-5; maybe TRBD1 (6 bases). Germline CDR1 MDHEN, CDR2 SYDVKM. V was trimmed by 8 bases and J by 1 base, leaving 9 bases between them. This CDR3 comprises 13 residues.